The 21 T cell receptor beta chains listed next were all sequenced from one sample in a study of blood T cell repertoires in COVID-19. The protocol was immunoSEQ multiplex PCR, while the TCRdb copy is restricted to in-frame clones and leaves out a portion. The data contain about 76,000 clones, 88% of them singletons. Material: peripheral blood. The receptors stem from a man aged 50-59 years with active COVID-19.

In its sample, this clone was seen once. The chain carries TRBV5-1 and TRBJ2-3; 8 positions match TRBD1. V trimming: 0 bases; J trimming: 2 bases; junction bases outside the gene matches: 5. Germline V gene lookup returns CDR1 SGHRS and CDR2 YFSETQ. The CDR3 consists of 16 residues. CDR3 bases: TGCGCCAGCAGCTTGGCCCGGACAGGGCACACAGATACGCAGTATTTT. This encodes CASSLARTGHTDTQYF. Drawing the rest from reference TRBV5-1 and TRBJ2-3, the complete variable domain is KAGVTQTPRYLIKTRGQQVTLSCSPISGHRSVSWYQQTPGQGLQFLFEYFSETQRNKGNFPGRFSGRQFSNSRSEMNVSTLELGDSALYLCASSLARTGHTDTQYFGPGTRLTVL.

This chain links TRBV5-6 with TRBJ2-3; weak D call: TRBD1 (6 bases). With 0 bases removed from V and 6 bases from J, the gap between germline ends came to 17 bases. Germline lookup yields CDR1 SGHDT and CDR2 YYEEEE. The CDR3 runs 16 residues. The CDR3 sequence is CASSLVSGGPFDTQYF. CDR3 bases: TGTGCCAGCAGCTTGGTCAGTGGGGGCCCTTTTGATACGCAGTATTTT.

The chain has TRBV6-6 and TRBJ2-1, with 15 bases matching TRBD2. The germline V gene has CDR1 MNHNY and CDR2 SVGAGI (reference sequence). The CDR3 is 18 amino acids. V dropped 5 bases and J dropped 7; count of bases not matched to a gene: 12. Here the CDR3 DNA reads TGTGCCAGCAGTCTCATTCCGGGACTAGCGGGGGGCGGGAATGAGCAGTTCTTC. Translating gives CASSLIPGLAGGGNEQFF.

V and J are TRBV7-2 and TRBJ1-3; perhaps TRBD1 as D (6 bases). The V end was cut by 5 bases, the J end by 0 bases, with 8 bases between. The CDR3 totals 14 residues. CDR1 is SGHTA, CDR2 FQGNSA, per germline. The CDR3 sequence is CASSRTVSGNTIYF. In nucleotides, the CDR3 is TGTGCCAGCAGCCGGACAGTCTCTGGAAACACCATATATTTT.

The rearrangement joins TRBV10-1 to TRBJ1-5; 8 bases are shared with TRBD1. Germline V gene data show CDR1 as WNHNN and CDR2 as SYGVQD (reference sequence). This CDR3 has 18 amino acids. The V segment lost 2 bases and the J segment 6 bases; nucleotides outside the gene matches: 15. CDR3 sequence: CASSEPPPTGDTPQPQHF. The CDR3 DNA follows: TGCGCCAGCAGTGAGCCTCCCCCGACAGGGGATACCCCTCAGCCCCAGCATTTT.

V gene TRBV18 combines with J gene TRBJ1-1; TRBD1 might be the D (5 bases). This CDR3 spans 15 amino acids. V lost 2 bases, J lost 4 bases, and 14 bases lay in between. The germline V gene has CDR1 KGHSH and CDR2 LQKENI. Written as DNA, the CDR3 is TGTGCCAGCTCACCAAGTGTGGGGGGGAGCACTGAAGCTTTCTTT. Its protein is CASSPSVGGSTEAFF.

This sequence joins TRBV4-3 and TRBJ2-3, with D possibly matching TRBD2 (6 bases). The germline V gene has CDR1 LGHNA and CDR2 YSLEER. This CDR3 is built from 16 residues. With 1 base removed from V and 5 bases from J, the gap between germline ends came to 16 bases. The CDR3 loop is CASSQGRAGALDTQYF. Written as DNA, the CDR3 is TGCGCCAGCAGCCAAGGGAGAGCGGGCGCTCTAGATACGCAGTATTTT.

J is TRBJ2-2 and V is TRBV2; 7 nucleotides match TRBD1. Germline CDR1 reads SNHLY; CDR2 reads FYNNEI. This CDR3 spans 15 amino acids. V was pared by 3 bases and J by 1 base, with 2 bases of the junction left unmatched. The CDR3 nucleotides are TGTGCCAGCAGTGACCCAGGGGGGAACACCGGGGAGCTGTTTTTT. Amino acid sequence: CASSDPGGNTGELFF.

J is TRBJ2-7 and V is TRBV2, with D unclear. The CDR3 sequence is 11 residues long. Trimming left V 8 bases short and J 5 bases short, with 10 bases between. Germline CDR1 reads SNHLY; CDR2 reads FYNNEI. CDR3 region: CASGNRDEQYF. CDR3 nucleotide sequence: TGTGCCAGCGGAAACAGAGACGAGCAGTACTTC.

This clone appeared a single time. V usage is TRBV7-3 and J usage is TRBJ2-1; D is perhaps TRBD1 (8 bases). The germline V gene has CDR1 SGHTA and CDR2 FQGTGA. With 6 bases removed from V and 11 bases from J, the gap between germline ends came to 20 bases. This CDR3 spans 14 amino acids. CDR3 loop: CASRSDRGGGQQFF. The CDR3 nucleotides are TGTGCCAGCAGGTCTGACAGGGGCGGGGGTCAGCAGTTCTTC.

The chain uses TRBV7-2 and TRBJ1-1; D might be TRBD1 (5 bases). Germline lookup yields CDR1 SGHTA and CDR2 FQGNSA. V was pared by 5 bases and J by 6 bases, with 16 bases between. This CDR3 contains 14 residues. The CDR3 is CASSTLQGWAEAFF. The CDR3 DNA is TGTGCCAGCAGCACTCTCCAGGGCTGGGCTGAAGCTTTCTTT.

The chain combines TRBV9 with TRBJ1-2, with D tentatively TRBD1 (6 bases). CDR3 length: 16 amino acids. Germline CDR1 is SGDLS and CDR2 is YYNGEE. The V gene lost 0 bases and the J gene lost 5 bases, with 17 bases spanning the gap. The CDR3 sequence: CASSVANSGVEYGYTF. The CDR3 DNA reads TGTGCCAGCAGCGTAGCTAATTCAGGGGTAGAGTATGGCTACACCTTC.

The J gene is TRBJ1-2, the V gene TRBV11-2, with 8 bases matching TRBD1. Per germline, CDR1 SGHAT and CDR2 FQNNGV. This CDR3 is 18 amino acids long. The V gene end was trimmed by 5 bases and the J gene end by 0 bases; junction bases not matched to a gene: 14. The DNA of the CDR3 is TGTGCCAGCAGCCCCGGCCGGGGACAGGATGTAGCTAACTATGGCTACACCTTC. Protein product: CASSPGRGQDVANYGYTF. Filled out from reference TRBV11-2 and TRBJ1-2, the complete variable domain reads EAGVAQSPRYKIIEKRQSVAFWCNPISGHATLYWYQQILGQGPKLLIQFQNNGVVDDSQLPKDRFSAERLKGVDSTLKIQPAKLEDSAVYLCASSPGRGQDVANYGYTFGSGTRLTVV.

This chain uses TRBV28 with TRBJ1-1; TRBD1 agrees at 10 bases. CDR1 and CDR2 from the germline V gene are MDHEN and SYDVKM. This CDR3 region has 15 residues. Germline trimming cut 1 base from V and 4 bases from J; bases unmatched to any gene: 3. CDR3 in amino acids: CASSLSGQGVTEAFF. Written as DNA, the CDR3 is TGTGCCAGCAGTTTATCTGGACAGGGGGTCACTGAAGCTTTCTTT.

V is TRBV18 and J is TRBJ1-5; D perhaps matches TRBD1 (5 bases). CDR3 length: 14 residues. V lost 3 bases to trimming and J lost 6 bases, with 12 bases between them. CDR1 and CDR2 (germline): KGHSH, LQKENI. In nucleotides, the CDR3 is TGTGCCAGCTCACCGGACAACGGGGGTCAGCCCCAGCATTTT. Amino acids: CASSPDNGGQPQHF.

DNA of the CDR3: TGTGCCAGCAGTACCTCCCGGGGGGCCTTCGTCGGCGGGGAGCTGTTTTTT. Translating gives CASSTSRGAFVGGELFF. This sequence joins TRBV27 and TRBJ2-2; D may be TRBD2 (7 bases). The CDR3 covers 17 residues. V lost 5 bases and J 7 bases, leaving 23 bases between the germline ends. Germline loops: CDR1 MNHEY, CDR2 SMNVEV (reference sequence).

The rearrangement links TRBV4-3 to TRBJ2-2; 13 bases map to TRBD2. Unmatched junction bases numbered 6, after V lost 5 bases and J lost 6 bases. CDR3 size: 16 residues. Looked up from germline, CDR1 is LGHNA and CDR2 is YSLEER. Here the CDR3 reads CASSRRLAGGPGELFF. DNA for the CDR3: TGCGCCAGCAGCAGACGACTAGCGGGAGGCCCCGGGGAGCTGTTTTTT.

The DNA for the CDR3 is TGTGCCAGTAGTATAGATAAGGCACTAGCGGGGGCCTACAATGAGCAGTTCTTC. Its translation is CASSIDKALAGAYNEQFF. The chain joins TRBV19 to TRBJ2-1, with TRBD2 matching over 11 bases. The CDR3 length is 18 residues. Germline-derived CDR1 and CDR2 are LNHDA and SQIVND (reference sequence). Trimming took 0 bases from V and 2 from J; bases not matched to a gene: 6.

The chain carries TRBV7-2 and TRBJ2-7; possibly TRBD2 for D (5 bases). Trimming pared 1 base from V and 3 bases from J, leaving 7 bases between. Germline CDR1 SGHTA, CDR2 FQGNSA. The CDR3 totals 13 residues. Written as DNA, the CDR3 is TGTGCCAGCAGCTTAGTGGGAGACTACGAGCAGTACTTC. Translation: CASSLVGDYEQYF.

The chain employs TRBV2 and TRBJ2-3; D is perhaps TRBD1 (5 bases). V gave up 6 bases and J gave up 5 bases, with 9 bases separating them. The CDR3 has 12 amino acids. Germline V gene sequence: CDR1 SNHLY, CDR2 FYNNEI. The CDR3 sequence: CASSLTEDTQYF. The CDR3 region has the DNA TGTGCCAGCAGCCTGACAGAAGATACGCAGTATTTT. The full variable domain, rest sourced from reference TRBV2 and TRBJ2-3, is EPEVTQTPSHQVTQMGQEVILRCVPISNHLYFYWYRQILGQKVEFLVSFYNNEISEKSEIFDDQFSVERPDGSNFTLKIRSTKLEDSAMYFCASSLTEDTQYFGPGTRLTVL.

The sample holds one count of this clone. This sequence joins TRBV6-6 and TRBJ1-5, with D possibly matching TRBD1 (6 bases). The CDR3 loop spans 14 amino acids. Germline CDR1 is MNHNY and CDR2 is SVGAGI (reference sequence). The ends were cut back, 7 bases at V and 4 bases at J, with 14 bases in the middle. The CDR3 sequence is CASKVRGENQPQHF. The CDR3 DNA is TGTGCCAGCAAGGTCAGGGGTGAAAATCAGCCCCAGCATTTT.